This T cell receptor (beta chain) was captured by sequencing in a study of T cell clonality in common variable immunodeficiency. Germline V gene data show CDR1 as SEHNR and CDR2 as FQNEAQ (reference sequence). The CDR3 is 15 residues long. V dropped 5 bases and J dropped 10; count of bases not matched to a gene: 9. This clone was seen at least ten times. From the germline J gene comes the end of the CDR3, since the read stops 3 residues before it. Clones were read by immunoSEQ multiplex PCR, and TCRdb kept only the in-frame ones, dropping some. The sample contains tens of thousands of clones, none of them singletons.

The receptor was derived from a person aged 18 to 75 in good health. This chain links TRBV7-9 with TRBJ1-6; 9 bases are a match to TRBD1. Specimen: peripheral blood mononuclear cells. The CDR3 bases that were read are TGTGCCAGCAGCCCGAGGGACAGGGCGAAGTCACCC. It yields the protein CASSPRDRAKSP. The CDR3 as a whole reads CASSPRDRAKSPLHF.